These 11 T cell receptor beta chains came from one sample sequenced in a study of blood T cell repertoires in COVID-19. Sequencing used immunoSEQ multiplex PCR; TCRdb keeps in-frame clones, though not all of them. The sample shows more than 90,000 clones, 70% to 80% of them seen only once. The sequencing input was peripheral blood. All receptors come from a man in his forties or fifties with acute or convalescent COVID-19.

The rearrangement joins TRBV7-9 to TRBJ1-1, with TRBD1 matching over 10 bases. V trimming: 1 base; J trimming: 1 base; junction bases outside the gene matches: 9. The CDR3 runs 18 residues. Germline loops: CDR1 SEHNR, CDR2 FQNEAQ (reference sequence). The CDR3 nucleotides read TGTGCCAGCAGCTTAGTCTTAAGACAGGGGGCAAAGAACACTGAAGCTTTCTTT. It yields the protein CASSLVLRQGAKNTEAFF. Complete variable domain (other parts from reference TRBV7-9 and TRBJ1-1): DTGVSQNPRHKITKRGQNVTFRCDPISEHNRLYWYRQTLGQGPEFLTYFQNEAQLEKSRLLSDRFSAERPKGSFSTLEIQRTEQGDSAMYLCASSLVLRQGAKNTEAFFGQGTRLTVV.

The J gene is TRBJ2-7, the V gene TRBV6-1; 7 nucleotides match TRBD2. Germline V gene data show CDR1 as MNHNS and CDR2 as SASEGT. V was clipped by 2 bases and J by 8 bases; unmatched bases: 15. The CDR3 sequence is 16 residues long. The DNA for the CDR3 is TGTGCCAGCAGTGAAAGAAAGGTTGATAGCGGGTACAAGCAGTACTTC. This translates into CASSERKVDSGYKQYF.

This clone has just one count. The V gene is TRBV19, the J gene TRBJ1-2; 9 positions match TRBD1. The V segment lost 7 bases and the J segment 13 bases; nucleotides outside the gene matches: 10. The germline V gene has CDR1 LNHDA and CDR2 SQIVND (reference sequence). The CDR3 runs 12 residues. In nucleotides, the CDR3 is TGTGCCAGTACTGCGGACAGGGGAAGATGCACCTTC. Protein sequence: CASTADRGRCTF.

This chain connects TRBV4-1 to TRBJ1-3; D gene uncertain. CDR1 is MGHRA, CDR2 YSYEKL, per germline. CDR3 length equals 15 residues. Deletions cut 1 base from V and 2 bases from J, with 9 bases between. CDR3 DNA: TGCGCCAGCAGCCAAGGGCAACAGCCTGGAAACACCATATATTTT. Translation gives CASSQGQQPGNTIYF.

V gene TRBV19 combines with J gene TRBJ1-6, with TRBD1 as a possible D gene (5 bases). The CDR3 is 14 residues long. Trimming removed 3 bases at V and 7 bases at J, with 10 bases between. Germline CDR1 LNHDA, CDR2 SQIVND (reference sequence). The CDR3 region has the DNA TGTGCCAGTAGTATGGGGCAGACCAATTCACCCCTCCACTTT. Encoded protein: CASSMGQTNSPLHF.

The J gene is TRBJ1-2, the V gene TRBV20-1; no firm D call. This CDR3 is built from 12 residues. Germline-derived CDR1 and CDR2 are DFQATT and SNEGSKA (reference sequence). Trimming took off 3 bases at V and 4 bases at J, with 9 bases between the two ends. CDR3 residues: CSASGTSYGYTF. The CDR3 DNA reads TGCAGTGCTAGTGGCACCAGCTATGGCTACACCTTC.

This chain connects TRBV19 to TRBJ1-1; D is perhaps TRBD1 (5 bases). The CDR3 totals 16 residues. Germline V gene lookup returns CDR1 LNHDA and CDR2 SQIVND (reference sequence). The V gene lost 1 base and the J gene lost 1 base, with 13 bases spanning the gap. CDR3: CASSIGARQGNTEAFF. CDR3 bases: TGTGCCAGTAGTATAGGGGCCCGCCAGGGGAACACTGAAGCTTTCTTT. The complete variable domain, with remaining parts taken from reference TRBV19 and TRBJ1-1, reads DGGITQSPKYLFRKEGQNVTLSCEQNLNHDAMYWYRQDPGQGLRLIYYSQIVNDFQKGDIAEGYSVSREKKESFPLTVTSAQKNPTAFYLCASSIGARQGNTEAFFGQGTRLTVV.

This clone occurred once. The chain combines TRBV7-9 with TRBJ2-1, with 7 nucleotides matching TRBD2. The V and J ends lost 4 bases and 5 bases, in that order; junction bases with no gene match: 11. Germline-derived CDR1 and CDR2 are SEHNR and FQNEAQ (reference sequence). CDR3 length: 16 residues. The CDR3 DNA sequence: TGTGCCAGCAGCTATACGGGGGGACGCCTTCACAATGAGCAGTTCTTC. This gives the protein CASSYTGGRLHNEQFF.

V is TRBV15 and J is TRBJ1-5; D is possibly TRBD1 (6 bases). The CDR3 consists of 16 residues. V was pared by 0 bases and J by 7 bases, with 16 bases between. Germline assignment: CDR1 LNHNV and CDR2 YYDKDF (reference sequence). The CDR3 nucleotides are TGTGCCACCAGCAGAGACGGGACAAGAAGCGGCCAGCCCCAGCATTTT. Protein product: CATSRDGTRSGQPQHF.

The chain recombines TRBV5-6 with TRBJ1-1, with a possible D match to TRBD1 (5 bases). In germline, CDR1 is SGHDT, CDR2 YYEEEE. The CDR3 covers 17 residues. V was shortened by 0 bases and J by 4 bases, with 19 bases between the two germline ends. The CDR3: CASSLAYSQFRGTEAFF. The CDR3 DNA reads as TGTGCCAGCAGCTTGGCCTATAGTCAATTTAGGGGCACTGAAGCTTTCTTT.

This clone turned up a few times. This rearrangement joins TRBV6-5 to TRBJ2-1; D is perhaps TRBD1 (5 bases). Germline loops: CDR1 MNHEY, CDR2 SVGAGI. This CDR3 is built from 14 residues. Trimming shortened V by 1 base and J by 2 bases, and 6 bases separated the two germline ends. The CDR3 sequence: CASSYYRTYNEQFF. The CDR3 DNA reads TGTGCCAGCAGTTACTACAGGACCTACAATGAGCAGTTCTTC.